This T cell receptor (beta chain) is drawn from a study of blood T cell repertoires in COVID-19. At the level of the study: PBMCs, B-cell-depleted T cells, or T cells were the source of the cDNA or gDNA that made up the material.

Method: immunoSEQ multiplex PCR; TCRdb's copy keeps in-frame clones and lacks some. Here the sample spans under 200,000 clones, roughly 85% being singletons. This CDR3 has 15 amino acids. V gave up 1 base and J gave up 4 bases; unmatched junction bases: 4. The germline V gene encodes CDR1 SEHNR and CDR2 FQNEAQ (reference sequence). Cohort allocation depended upon clinical history that participants reported. Recovered status in Cohort 3 required two negative PCRs, clearance, or symptom resolution. Sequenced material: PBMCs or T cells enriched from blood (not recorded which). The receptor was derived from a man aged 55 to 70 who had recovered from COVID-19. The V call is TRBV7-9, the J call TRBJ1-1; 9 nucleotides match TRBD1. The CDR3 loop is CASSLDRGLVTEAFF. The CDR3 nucleotides read TGTGCCAGCAGCTTAGACAGGGGGCTAGTCACTGAAGCTTTCTTT.